One sample yielded the 31 T cell receptor beta chains listed below, sequenced in a study of shared clonotypes between healthy human individuals. Sequencing was performed with immunoSEQ multiplex PCR; in TCRdb, only in-frame clones are kept and a portion is missing. The table has about 2,200,000 clones, about 92% seen once. The naive CD8 fraction comprised CD45RO-negative cells positively selected for CCR7 and excluded terminally differentiated effector memory CD45RA+ cells. Specimen: naive CD8+ T cells from PBMCs. Receptors were obtained from a man younger than 30 in good health. Some clones in this sample may be carry-over from other donors' samples.

The chain combines TRBV11-2 with TRBJ1-1; no firm D call. Germline V gene lookup returns CDR1 SGHAT and CDR2 FQNNGV. The CDR3 sequence is 16 residues long. V was trimmed by 3 bases and J by 1 base, leaving 15 bases between them. CDR3 in DNA: TGTGCCAGCAGCTTGTACGGGCCACCTGAGAACACTGAAGCTTTCTTT. Translated, it gives CASSLYGPPENTEAFF.

The genes are TRBV9 and TRBJ2-1; 14 bases are a match to TRBD2. Germline assignment: CDR1 SGDLS and CDR2 YYNGEE. CDR3 length: 16 amino acids. J was trimmed by 9 bases and V by 3 bases; bases with no gene match: 8. CDR3 residues: CASSGSGTSGSSEQFF. CDR3 sequence (DNA): TGTGCCAGCAGCGGATCCGGGACTAGCGGGAGTAGTGAGCAGTTCTTC. Full variable domain (missing parts from reference TRBV9 and TRBJ2-1): DSGVTQTPKHLITATGQRVTLRCSPRSGDLSVYWYQQSLDQGLQFLIQYYNGEERAKGNILERFSAQQFPDLHSELNLSSLELGDSALYFCASSGSGTSGSSEQFFGPGTRLTVL.

This sequence joins TRBV7-9 and TRBJ1-5, with D possibly matching TRBD1 (6 bases). Germline lookup yields CDR1 SEHNR and CDR2 FQNEAQ (reference sequence). Trimming removed 5 bases at V and 5 bases at J, with 13 bases between. The CDR3 consists of 14 residues. The CDR3: CASSHGTNDQPQHF. The CDR3 DNA sequence: TGTGCCAGCAGCCACGGGACAAACGATCAGCCCCAGCATTTT. Variable domain in full (rest from reference TRBV7-9 and TRBJ1-5): DTGVSQNPRHKITKRGQNVTFRCDPISEHNRLYWYRQTLGQGPEFLTYFQNEAQLEKSRLLSDRFSAERPKGSFSTLEIQRTEQGDSAMYLCASSHGTNDQPQHFGDGTRLSIL.

The rearrangement links TRBV7-2 to TRBJ2-2, with D unclear. V was cut by 8 bases and J by 5 bases, with 12 bases left in between. CDR3 length: 13 residues. Germline V CDR1 and CDR2: SGHTA, FQGNSA. In nucleotides, the CDR3 is TGTGCCAGCCGCCCCTTAAGTACCGGGGAGCTGTTTTTT. This gives the protein CASRPLSTGELFF.

The chain is built from TRBV7-9 and TRBJ2-4; 9 bases match TRBD1. Germline CDR1 is SEHNR and CDR2 is FQNEAQ (reference sequence). The CDR3 covers 17 residues. V lost 1 base to trimming and J lost 0 bases; unmatched junction nucleotides: 4. CDR3 sequence: CASSLGGQGTAKNIQYF. The CDR3, as DNA: TGTGCCAGCAGCTTAGGCGGACAGGGGACAGCCAAAAACATTCAGTACTTC.

The chain couples TRBV19 to TRBJ1-5; D unclear. From germline, CDR1 is LNHDA and CDR2 SQIVND (reference sequence). The CDR3 contains 17 residues. With 2 bases removed from V and 5 bases from J, the gap between germline ends came to 19 bases. The CDR3 DNA is TGTGCCAGTAGTATACCCATCGGCCCGGGCTCCTATCAGCCCCAGCATTTT. Amino acids: CASSIPIGPGSYQPQHF.

This clone was seen only a few times. J is TRBJ2-2 and V is TRBV10-3, with D unresolved. The CDR3 covers 13 residues. CDR1 is ENHRY and CDR2 is SYGVKD in the germline V gene. V was cut by 4 bases and J by 8 bases, with 11 bases left in between. The CDR3: CAISVGRAGELFF. DNA for the CDR3: TGTGCCATCAGTGTTGGGCGAGCTGGGGAGCTGTTTTTT.

The sample holds one count of this clone. The chain has TRBV25-1 and TRBJ2-7; D is uncertain. The CDR3 sequence is 14 residues long. Trimming left V 3 bases short and J 0 bases short, with 9 bases between. Germline V lookup: CDR1 MGHDK, CDR2 SYGVNS. The CDR3 DNA follows: TGTGCCAGCAGTGATACCTTGATCTCCTACGAGCAGTACTTC. Amino acid sequence: CASSDTLISYEQYF.

The chain is built from TRBV4-1 and TRBJ2-7, with D perhaps TRBD2 (5 bases). Deletions cut 7 bases from V and 2 bases from J, with 15 bases between. Per germline, CDR1 MGHRA and CDR2 YSYEKL. This CDR3 contains 14 residues. CDR3 sequence: CASNSPGLAYEQYF. In DNA form, the CDR3 reads TGCGCCAGCAATTCCCCGGGGTTAGCCTACGAGCAGTACTTC.

The chain combines TRBV13 with TRBJ2-7; maybe TRBD2 (5 bases). The CDR3 covers 14 residues. Trimming stripped 2 bases from V and 2 bases from J, with 10 bases between. CDR1 and CDR2 (germline): PRHDT, FYEKMQ (reference sequence). CDR3 DNA sequence: TGTGCCAGCAGCTTAAGAGGGTTGCCCTACGAGCAGTACTTC. Its protein is CASSLRGLPYEQYF.

This clone was recorded only once. This sequence joins TRBV7-9 and TRBJ2-3; 7 bases align to TRBD2. CDR3 length: 14 amino acids. Germline CDR1 is SEHNR and CDR2 is FQNEAQ (reference sequence). Trimming cost V 8 bases and J 0 bases; bases outside gene matches: 5. CDR3 DNA: TGTGCCAGCGGCGGGAGCCCTAGCACAGATACGCAGTATTTT. It is translated as CASGGSPSTDTQYF.

The V call is TRBV11-2, the J call TRBJ1-1; 9 bases align to TRBD1. Germline CDR1 and CDR2: SGHAT and FQNNGV. The CDR3 runs 15 residues. After removal of 5 bases from V and 6 bases from J, the junction contained 10 bases not matched to a gene. The chain's CDR3 is CASSRTGTGSPEAFF. The CDR3 DNA reads TGTGCCAGCAGCCGAACCGGGACAGGGTCACCTGAAGCTTTCTTT.

Only a few counts were recorded for this clone. The chain joins TRBV2 to TRBJ2-7; 7 bases are shared with TRBD2. The CDR3 covers 14 residues. The germline V gene has CDR1 SNHLY and CDR2 FYNNEI. The junction had 9 bases not matched to a gene; V was cut back by 10 bases and J by 0 bases. CDR3 in amino acids: CATQSASGSYEQYF. The DNA of the CDR3 is TGTGCCACCCAGTCCGCTAGCGGCTCCTACGAGCAGTACTTC.

The gene calls are TRBV27 and TRBJ2-7; D possibly corresponds to TRBD1 (6 bases). Germline V gives CDR1 MNHEY, CDR2 SMNVEV (reference sequence). CDR3 length equals 13 residues. Trimming removed 5 bases from V and 5 bases from J, with 13 bases in between. CDR3 amino acids: CASSNVYRDEQYF. DNA of the CDR3: TGTGCCAGCAGTAACGTATACAGGGACGAGCAGTACTTC.

J is TRBJ2-1 and V is TRBV9; perhaps TRBD1 as D (5 bases). Germline assignment: CDR1 SGDLS and CDR2 YYNGEE. The CDR3 runs 15 residues. Trimming pared 0 bases from V and 6 bases from J, leaving 13 bases between. This chain's CDR3 is CASSVGGAPLNEQFF. In nucleotides, the CDR3 is TGTGCCAGCAGCGTAGGGGGCGCCCCCCTCAATGAGCAGTTCTTC.

This clone was counted a single time. This chain joins TRBV10-2 and TRBJ2-7, with D perhaps given as TRBD1 or TRBD2 (5 bases each). Per germline, CDR1 WSHSY and CDR2 SAAADI. V lost 8 bases and J 4 bases, leaving 12 bases between the germline ends. The CDR3 runs to 12 residues. Here the CDR3 DNA reads TGCGCCAGCGCAGAGGGGTTTTACGAGCAGTACTTC. It specifies CASAEGFYEQYF.

This chain joins TRBV7-9 and TRBJ2-2, with 12 bases that match TRBD2. This CDR3 is built from 17 residues. V lost 7 bases to trimming and J lost 1 base; unmatched junction nucleotides: 7. Germline CDR1 is SEHNR and CDR2 is FQNEAQ (reference sequence). The CDR3 region is CASTAILAGGNTGELFF. CDR3 DNA sequence: TGTGCCAGCACTGCCATACTAGCGGGAGGGAACACCGGGGAGCTGTTTTTT.

The chain is built from TRBV2 and TRBJ2-7; 8 bases align to TRBD1. V shed 6 bases and J 3 bases; nucleotides not matched to a gene: 7. Germline V gives CDR1 SNHLY, CDR2 FYNNEI. The CDR3 totals 14 residues. The chain's CDR3 is CASRSTGALYEQYF. In nucleotides, the CDR3 is TGTGCCAGCAGGTCGACAGGGGCTCTCTACGAGCAGTACTTC.

The chain uses TRBV19 and TRBJ2-1; 8 nucleotides line up with TRBD2. The V gene end was trimmed by 3 bases and the J gene end by 5 bases; junction bases not matched to a gene: 12. This CDR3 spans 17 amino acids. The germline V gene encodes CDR1 LNHDA and CDR2 SQIVND (reference sequence). Written as DNA, the CDR3 is TGTGCCAGTAGTATCTTTCGTAGCGGGATTGGAGACAATGAGCAGTTCTTC. Protein: CASSIFRSGIGDNEQFF.

This chain links TRBV5-6 with TRBJ2-7, with 12 nucleotides matching TRBD2. The V segment lost 0 bases and the J segment 3 bases; nucleotides outside the gene matches: 7. Germline CDR1 reads SGHDT; CDR2 reads YYEEEE. This CDR3 is 17 amino acids long. The CDR3 DNA is TGTGCCAGCAGCTTGGGGGCTAGCGGGAGGGCCTTCTACGAGCAGTACTTC. Its protein is CASSLGASGRAFYEQYF.

The rearrangement uses TRBV9 and TRBJ2-1; TRBD2 aligns across 11 bases. Germline V gene sequence: CDR1 SGDLS, CDR2 YYNGEE. This CDR3 is 17 amino acids long. With V trimmed by 3 bases and J by 8 bases, 13 bases remained unmatched. The CDR3 reads CASSARRSGRGVDEQFF. DNA of the CDR3: TGTGCCAGCAGCGCTCGACGTAGCGGGAGGGGTGTCGATGAGCAGTTCTTC.

The CDR3 nucleotides are TGCAGTGCTGCCCCTCGACAGCCCCAGCATTTT. This sequence encodes CSAAPRQPQHF. The chain joins TRBV20-1 to TRBJ1-5; D gene uncertain. CDR3 length equals 11 residues. Germline V gene lookup returns CDR1 DFQATT and CDR2 SNEGSKA (reference sequence). Trimming left V 5 bases short and J 7 bases short, with 9 bases between.

The V gene is TRBV7-3, the J gene TRBJ2-7, with 9 bases aligning to TRBD1. This CDR3 is built from 16 residues. V lost 1 base and J lost 5; bases outside the gene matches: 9. Germline V lookup: CDR1 SGHTA, CDR2 FQGTGA. CDR3 in DNA: TGTGCCAGCAGCTTAAGGCCGGGACAGGGTACTCACGAGCAGTACTTC. Amino acids: CASSLRPGQGTHEQYF.

CDR3 loop: CASSLDRGTGELFF. The CDR3 region has the DNA TGTGCCAGCAGCTTAGATAGAGGCACCGGGGAGCTGTTTTTT. This chain joins TRBV7-3 and TRBJ2-2; D remains ambiguous. CDR1 is SGHTA, CDR2 FQGTGA, per germline. V was cut by 2 bases and J by 4 bases, with 8 bases left in between. The CDR3 extends over 14 amino acids.

The V and J genes are TRBV2 and TRBJ1-1; D perhaps matches TRBD1 (6 bases). V gave up 7 bases and J gave up 4 bases, with 13 bases separating them. In germline, CDR1 is SNHLY, CDR2 FYNNEI. CDR3 length: 13 residues. The chain's CDR3 is CASTRGRGTEAFF. CDR3 DNA sequence: TGTGCCAGCACTCGGGGCAGGGGCACTGAAGCTTTCTTT.

The chain joins TRBV19 to TRBJ2-5, with 8 bases fitting TRBD2. There are 16 residues in the CDR3. Germline V gene data show CDR1 as LNHDA and CDR2 as SQIVND (reference sequence). Trimming cost V 3 bases and J 1 base; bases outside gene matches: 7. This CDR3 is CASSIRLAGTQETQYF. Written as DNA, the CDR3 is TGTGCCAGTAGTATTCGATTAGCGGGAACCCAAGAGACCCAGTACTTC.

The rearrangement links TRBV7-9 to TRBJ2-7; 7 nucleotides match TRBD2. The CDR3 is 13 residues long. Trimming at V came to 5 bases and at J to 3 bases, leaving 4 bases not matched to a gene. Germline V gene lookup returns CDR1 SEHNR and CDR2 FQNEAQ (reference sequence). CDR3 nucleotides: TGTGCCAGCAGCCCGGGACTATACTACGAGCAGTACTTC. It codes for CASSPGLYYEQYF. Looking up the rest from reference TRBV7-9 and TRBJ2-7 gives the full variable domain: DTGVSQNPRHKITKRGQNVTFRCDPISEHNRLYWYRQTLGQGPEFLTYFQNEAQLEKSRLLSDRFSAERPKGSFSTLEIQRTEQGDSAMYLCASSPGLYYEQYFGPGTRLTVT.

V gene TRBV13 combines with J gene TRBJ2-5, with 8 bases fitting TRBD1. CDR1 is PRHDT, CDR2 FYEKMQ, per germline (reference sequence). Trimming cost V 5 bases and J 3 bases; bases outside gene matches: 8. The CDR3 is made up of 15 amino acids. The CDR3 DNA follows: TGTGCCAGCAGCCAACGGACAGGGTTTGAAGAGACCCAGTACTTC. It codes for CASSQRTGFEETQYF.

V is TRBV23-1 and J is TRBJ1-1; D remains ambiguous. TRBV23-1 is annotated as an ORF whose role is uncertain. The CDR3 is 14 residues long. Trimming shortened V by 8 bases and J by 8 bases, and 21 bases separated the two germline ends. This chain's CDR3 is CASGFHSSSREAFF. DNA for the CDR3: TGCGCCAGCGGCTTCCATTCAAGCTCCCGAGAAGCTTTCTTT.

V gene TRBV9 combines with J gene TRBJ2-4; possible D gene TRBD1, 5 bases. V lost 0 bases, J lost 2 bases, and 12 bases lay in between. CDR1 is SGDLS, CDR2 YYNGEE, per germline. The CDR3 is made up of 16 amino acids. DNA for the CDR3: TGTGCCAGCAGCGTAGGCAGGGCTGATTCCAAAAACATTCAGTACTTC. This gives the protein CASSVGRADSKNIQYF.

This rearrangement joins TRBV23-1 to TRBJ1-1; D might be TRBD1 (5 bases). TRBV23-1 carries the ORF label, with uncertain function. This CDR3 comprises 17 residues. V gave up 1 base and J gave up 6 bases, with 21 bases separating them. CDR3 loop: CASSQFGHTGRRAEAFF. CDR3 DNA sequence: TGCGCCAGCAGTCAATTCGGACACACCGGACGGCGCGCTGAAGCTTTCTTT.